The 9 T cell receptor beta chains listed next were all sequenced from one sample in a study of blood T cell repertoires in COVID-19. The table came from immunoSEQ multiplex PCR; TCRdb's copy has only in-frame clones and leaves some out. Counted here are 150,000 to 200,000 clones, 79% occurring once; the ten biggest clones make up 8.1%. Material: peripheral blood. Receptor source: a woman aged 55-69 years with COVID-19, enrolled during active disease.

The count of this clone is one. V and J are TRBV18 and TRBJ1-2; 8 bases line up with TRBD1. This CDR3 is built from 15 residues. Per the germline V gene, CDR1 is KGHSH and CDR2 is LQKENI. Trimming at V came to 0 bases and at J to 2 bases, leaving 2 bases not matched to a gene. This CDR3 is CASSPPGQANYGYTF. The CDR3 nucleotides read TGTGCCAGCTCACCACCGGGACAGGCAAACTATGGCTACACCTTC.

The V and J genes are TRBV3-1 (or the pseudogene TRBV3-2) and TRBJ1-1; 9 bases fit TRBD1. This CDR3 region has 13 residues. The trim removed 7 bases at V and 7 bases at J, leaving 7 bases unmatched. Per the germline V gene, CDR1 is LGHDT and CDR2 is YNNKEL (reference sequence). CDR3 loop: CASNTGGAGEAFF. DNA of the CDR3: TGTGCCAGCAACACAGGGGGCGCGGGTGAAGCTTTCTTT.

The chain is built from TRBV5-1 and TRBJ2-3, with 8 bases matching TRBD2. The CDR3 runs to 15 residues. Germline trimming cut 4 bases from V and 2 bases from J; bases unmatched to any gene: 6. Germline CDR1 is SGHRS and CDR2 is YFSETQ. Written as DNA, the CDR3 is TGCGCCAGCAGCAAAAGCGGGAGAGCCACAGATACGCAGTATTTT. Translation gives CASSKSGRATDTQYF. The full variable domain, its missing parts supplied by reference TRBV5-1 and TRBJ2-3, is KAGVTQTPRYLIKTRGQQVTLSCSPISGHRSVSWYQQTPGQGLQFLFEYFSETQRNKGNFPGRFSGRQFSNSRSEMNVSTLELGDSALYLCASSKSGRATDTQYFGPGTRLTVL.

This chain links TRBV6-1 with TRBJ2-2, with TRBD2 identical over 10 bases. Trimming took 4 bases from V and 10 from J; bases not matched to a gene: 12. Germline loops: CDR1 MNHNS, CDR2 SASEGT. This CDR3 contains 16 residues. CDR3 residues: CASSAPGTSVGAELFF. CDR3 DNA sequence: TGTGCCAGCAGTGCCCCCGGGACTAGCGTAGGGGCGGAGCTGTTTTTT.

The V gene is TRBV3-1 (or the pseudogene TRBV3-2), the J gene TRBJ2-2, with a weak D call TRBD1 (5 bases). V lost 1 base and J 5 bases, leaving 11 bases between the germline ends. The germline V gene has CDR1 LGHDT and CDR2 YNNKEL (reference sequence). This CDR3 spans 15 amino acids. The CDR3 sequence is CASSQVWGETGELFF. For the CDR3, the DNA is TGTGCCAGCAGCCAAGTGTGGGGCGAAACCGGGGAGCTGTTTTTT.

The chain recombines TRBV18 with TRBJ1-1; 10 bases match TRBD1. The CDR3 runs 15 residues. The germline V gene has CDR1 KGHSH and CDR2 LQKENI. With 5 bases clipped from V and 5 bases from J, the junction kept 8 bases outside the gene matches. The CDR3 here is CASSTGTGVGTEAFF. The DNA of the CDR3 is TGTGCCAGCTCAACCGGGACAGGGGTGGGTACTGAAGCTTTCTTT.

The chain joins TRBV5-4 to TRBJ2-1, with 10 nucleotides matching TRBD2. CDR3 length: 15 residues. The germline V gene encodes CDR1 SGHNT and CDR2 YYREEE (reference sequence). V lost 1 base and J lost 8; bases outside the gene matches: 6. The CDR3 coding sequence is TGTGCCAGCAGCTTGCAACTAGCGGGAAAGCATGAGCAGTTCTTC. Translation: CASSLQLAGKHEQFF.

This chain joins TRBV11-1 and TRBJ1-2; no definite D call. V lost 3 bases to trimming and J lost 6 bases, with 5 bases between them. CDR1 and CDR2 (germline): SGHAT, FQDESV (reference sequence). The CDR3 consists of 11 residues. The CDR3: CASSFGNGYTF. The DNA of the CDR3 is TGTGCCAGCAGCTTCGGGAATGGCTACACCTTC. Based on the CDR3 plus reference TRBV11-1 and TRBJ1-2, the full variable domain is EAEVAQSPRYKITEKSQAVAFWCDPISGHATLYWYRQILGQGPELLVQFQDESVVDDSQLPKDRFSAERLKGVDSTLKIQPAELGDSAMYLCASSFGNGYTFGSGTRLTVV.

The V gene is TRBV2, the J gene TRBJ2-4; 11 nucleotides line up with TRBD1. J was trimmed by 4 bases and V by 2 bases; bases with no gene match: 4. Germline CDR1 SNHLY, CDR2 FYNNEI. There are 16 residues in the CDR3. In DNA, the CDR3 is TGTGCCAGCAGTGAACGGACAGGGGGCCTGAAAAACATTCAGTACTTC. Translation: CASSERTGGLKNIQYF.